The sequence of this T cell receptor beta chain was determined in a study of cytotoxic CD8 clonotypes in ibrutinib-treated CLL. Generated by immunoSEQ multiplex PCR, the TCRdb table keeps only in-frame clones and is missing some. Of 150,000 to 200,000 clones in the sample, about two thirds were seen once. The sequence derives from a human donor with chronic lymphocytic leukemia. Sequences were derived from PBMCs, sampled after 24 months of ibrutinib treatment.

In nucleotides, the CDR3 is TGCGCCAGCAGCTTAAACCCCATCACAGAAGGCAATCAGCCCCAGCATTTT. Its translation is CASSLNPITEGNQPQHF. The V call is TRBV5-1, the J call TRBJ1-5; no clear D. The V end lost 2 bases, the J end lost 2 bases, and 17 bases lay between the germline ends. CDR3 length: 17 residues. From germline, CDR1 is SGHRS and CDR2 YFSETQ.